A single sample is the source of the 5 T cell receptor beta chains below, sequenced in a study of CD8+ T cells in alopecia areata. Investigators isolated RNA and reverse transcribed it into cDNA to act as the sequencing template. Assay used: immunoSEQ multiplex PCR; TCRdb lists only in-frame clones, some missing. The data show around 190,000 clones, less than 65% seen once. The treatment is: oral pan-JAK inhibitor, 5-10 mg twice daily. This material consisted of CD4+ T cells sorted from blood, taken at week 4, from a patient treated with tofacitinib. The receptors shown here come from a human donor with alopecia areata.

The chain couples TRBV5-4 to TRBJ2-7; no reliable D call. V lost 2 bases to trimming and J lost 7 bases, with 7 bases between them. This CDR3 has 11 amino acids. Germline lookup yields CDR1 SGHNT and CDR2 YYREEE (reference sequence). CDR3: CASSFLGEQYF. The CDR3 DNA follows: TGTGCCAGCAGCTTCCTCGGTGAGCAGTACTTC.

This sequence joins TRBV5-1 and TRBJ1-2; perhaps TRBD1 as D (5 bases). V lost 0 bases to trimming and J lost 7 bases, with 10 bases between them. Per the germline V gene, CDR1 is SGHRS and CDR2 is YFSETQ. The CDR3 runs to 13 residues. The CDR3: CASSLEYRRGYTF. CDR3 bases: TGCGCCAGCAGCTTGGAATACAGGCGTGGCTACACCTTC.

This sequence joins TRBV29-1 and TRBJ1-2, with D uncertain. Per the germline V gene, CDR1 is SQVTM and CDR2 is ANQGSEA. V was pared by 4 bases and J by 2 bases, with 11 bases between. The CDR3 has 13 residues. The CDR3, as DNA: TGCAGCGTTGCGGGCAGACTCAACTATGGCTACACCTTC. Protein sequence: CSVAGRLNYGYTF.

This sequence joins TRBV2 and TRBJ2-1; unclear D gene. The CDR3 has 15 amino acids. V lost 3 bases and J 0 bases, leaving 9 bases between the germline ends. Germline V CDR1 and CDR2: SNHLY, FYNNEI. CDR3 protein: CASSDEWSSYNEQFF. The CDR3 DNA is TGTGCCAGCAGTGATGAGTGGTCCTCCTACAATGAGCAGTTCTTC.

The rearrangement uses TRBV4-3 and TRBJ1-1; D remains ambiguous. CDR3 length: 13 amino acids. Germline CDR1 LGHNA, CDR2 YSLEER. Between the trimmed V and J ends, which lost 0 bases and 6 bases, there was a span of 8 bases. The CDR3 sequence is CASSQDVGAEAFF. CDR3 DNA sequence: TGCGCCAGCAGCCAAGATGTTGGGGCTGAAGCTTTCTTT.